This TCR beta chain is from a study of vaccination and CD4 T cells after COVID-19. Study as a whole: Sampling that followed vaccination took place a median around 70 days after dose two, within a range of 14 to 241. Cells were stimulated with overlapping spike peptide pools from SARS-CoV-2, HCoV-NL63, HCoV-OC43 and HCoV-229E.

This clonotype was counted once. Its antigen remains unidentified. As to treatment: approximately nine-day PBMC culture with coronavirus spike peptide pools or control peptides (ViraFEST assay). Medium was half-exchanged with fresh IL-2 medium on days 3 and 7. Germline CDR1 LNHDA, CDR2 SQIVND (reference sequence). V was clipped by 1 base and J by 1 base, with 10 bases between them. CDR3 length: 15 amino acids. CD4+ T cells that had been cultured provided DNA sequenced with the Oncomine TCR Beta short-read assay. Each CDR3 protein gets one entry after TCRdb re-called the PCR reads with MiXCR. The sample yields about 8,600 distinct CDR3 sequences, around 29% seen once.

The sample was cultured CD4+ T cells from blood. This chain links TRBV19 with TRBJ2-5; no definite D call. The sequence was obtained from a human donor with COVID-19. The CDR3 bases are TGTGCCAGTAGTATAGGATCGACAACCCAAGAGACCCAGTACTTC. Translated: CASSIGSTTQETQYF.